Below are 26 T cell receptor beta chains sequenced from a single sample in a study of blood T cell repertoires in COVID-19. Profiled with immunoSEQ multiplex PCR; TCRdb holds only in-frame clones, not every one. The sample records some 190,000 clones, approximately 81% being singletons. The source material was peripheral blood. All receptors derive from a human donor in a cohort sampled during active COVID-19.

This clone came up a few times. The rearrangement links TRBV7-2 to TRBJ2-5, with 8 bases matching TRBD1. The CDR3 length is 13 residues. Germline lookup yields CDR1 SGHTA and CDR2 FQGNSA. V lost 0 bases and J lost 9; bases outside the gene matches: 3. CDR3 coding DNA: TGTGCCAGCAGCTTAGCCCAGGGGGCGGCCCAGTACTTC. Translated: CASSLAQGAAQYF.

The chain employs TRBV19 and TRBJ1-6; D ambiguous. The CDR3 runs to 16 residues. The germline V and J ends were trimmed by 5 bases and 0 bases, with 11 bases remaining between them. CDR1 LNHDA and CDR2 SQIVND come from the germline V gene (reference sequence). In DNA form, the CDR3 reads TGTGCCAGTAGTCCGCAGTGGAGCTCCTATAATTCACCCCTCCACTTT. It is translated as CASSPQWSSYNSPLHF.

This clone was detected only a few times. The chain employs TRBV4-1 and TRBJ2-1; TRBD2 aligns across 8 bases. Losses at the gene ends were 8 bases for V and 0 bases for J; bases not matched to a gene: 6. This CDR3 has 15 amino acids. The germline V gene encodes CDR1 MGHRA and CDR2 YSYEKL. CDR3 in amino acids: CASGRGGSSYNEQFF. The CDR3 region has the DNA TGCGCCAGCGGTCGGGGGGGAAGCTCCTACAATGAGCAGTTCTTC.

CDR3 DNA: TGTGCCAGCAGCGAACAGGGATATGAAGCTTTCTTT. It is translated as CASSEQGYEAFF. The chain is built from TRBV7-9 and TRBJ1-1, with D maybe TRBD1 (6 bases). Trimming removed 5 bases at V and 7 bases at J, with 11 bases between. The CDR3 consists of 12 residues. Germline V gives CDR1 SEHNR, CDR2 FQNEAQ (reference sequence).

The rearrangement joins TRBV12-3 or TRBV12-4 to TRBJ1-5; D might be TRBD1 (5 bases). This CDR3 is built from 11 residues. Trimming shortened V by 3 bases and J by 9 bases, and 6 bases separated the two germline ends. CDR3 sequence reads: CASSFQGPQHF. CDR3 bases: TGTGCCAGCAGTTTTCAGGGGCCCCAGCATTTT.

This clone was detected a few times. The sample carries other DNA sequences with the same CDR3. This chain connects TRBV28 to TRBJ2-5, with D possibly matching TRBD2 (7 bases). This CDR3 is built from 13 residues. Germline-derived CDR1 and CDR2 are MDHEN and SYDVKM. Trimming shortened V by 7 bases and J by 2 bases, and 11 bases separated the two germline ends. Written as DNA, the CDR3 is TGTGCCAGCACGAGGGGGGGACAAGAGACCCAGTACTTC. It codes for CASTRGGQETQYF.

The chain is built from TRBV28 and TRBJ2-1, with 8 nucleotides matching TRBD2. Per the germline V gene, CDR1 is MDHEN and CDR2 is SYDVKM. The ends lost 5 bases at V and 0 bases at J; junction bases unmatched: 6. The CDR3 runs 16 residues. CDR3: CASSPKAGVSYNEQFF. The CDR3 nucleotides read TGTGCCAGCAGTCCCAAAGCGGGAGTCTCCTACAATGAGCAGTTCTTC.

The chain joins TRBV10-3 to TRBJ2-1; no clear D gene. The CDR3 contains 15 residues. Germline CDR1 reads ENHRY; CDR2 reads SYGVKD. The V end was cut by 4 bases, the J end by 4 bases, with 14 bases between. CDR3 region: CAISAVQTIYNEQFF. CDR3 bases: TGTGCCATCAGTGCGGTACAGACCATATACAATGAGCAGTTCTTC.

CDR3 nucleotide sequence: TGTGCCAGCAGCTTAGCGTTTGGACAGGGAGCGTCCCTCCACTTT. Amino acid sequence: CASSLAFGQGASLHF. The chain links TRBV7-2 to TRBJ1-6, with 8 bases that match TRBD1. V lost 0 bases and J lost 14; bases outside the gene matches: 9. The CDR3 runs to 15 residues. Germline loops: CDR1 SGHTA, CDR2 FQGNSA.

This clone was observed a single time. The chain links TRBV18 to TRBJ1-1; the match to TRBD1 covers 12 bases. The ends lost 4 bases at V and 8 bases at J; junction bases unmatched: 8. CDR3 length equals 15 residues. Germline CDR1 is KGHSH and CDR2 is LQKENI. Here the CDR3 reads CASSRGTGGAQEAFF. CDR3 in DNA: TGTGCCAGCTCACGAGGGACAGGGGGCGCCCAGGAAGCTTTCTTT.

The chain recombines TRBV5-1 with TRBJ2-1, with D perhaps matching TRBD1 (8 bases). The CDR3 runs 17 residues. Trimming took off 0 bases at V and 9 bases at J, with 22 bases between the two ends. Germline values: CDR1 SGHRS, CDR2 YFSETQ. The CDR3 reads CASSLASGLTGGSEQFF. The CDR3 coding sequence is TGCGCCAGCAGCTTGGCTAGCGGCCTCACAGGGGGGAGTGAGCAGTTCTTC. The variable domain in full, with the rest retrieved from reference TRBV5-1 and TRBJ2-1, is KAGVTQTPRYLIKTRGQQVTLSCSPISGHRSVSWYQQTPGQGLQFLFEYFSETQRNKGNFPGRFSGRQFSNSRSEMNVSTLELGDSALYLCASSLASGLTGGSEQFFGPGTRLTVL.

V usage is TRBV6-5 and J usage is TRBJ1-2; TRBD1 matches 9 bases. CDR1 MNHEY and CDR2 SVGAGI come from the germline V gene. The CDR3 is 13 residues long. With V trimmed by 10 bases and J by 2 bases, 5 bases remained unmatched. This CDR3 reads CATRDRENYGYTF. The CDR3 region has the DNA TGTGCCACACGGGACAGGGAGAACTATGGCTACACCTTC.

The chain is built from TRBV6-4 and TRBJ2-1; D might be TRBD1 (5 bases). This CDR3 comprises 11 residues. V shed 9 bases and J shed 9 bases, with 12 bases lying between them. Germline CDR1 MRHNA, CDR2 SNTAGT. The CDR3 DNA follows: TGTGCCAGTCACGAAGGGGTTGAGCAGTTCTTC. Protein product: CASHEGVEQFF.

The chain combines TRBV6-6 with TRBJ1-6, with unresolved D. V lost 6 bases and J lost 2, with 20 bases in between. The germline V gene has CDR1 MNHNY and CDR2 SVGAGI (reference sequence). CDR3 length equals 18 residues. In nucleotides, the CDR3 is TGTGCCAGCAGACGAACCCTCAGGTCCGCCGCCTATAATTCACCCCTCCACTTT. Translated, it gives CASRRTLRSAAYNSPLHF.

The genes are TRBV6-1 and TRBJ2-1; no firm D call. This CDR3 contains 12 residues. The V end lost 3 bases, the J end lost 4 bases, and 4 bases lay between the germline ends. CDR1 is MNHNS and CDR2 is SASEGT in the germline V gene. In DNA form, the CDR3 reads TGTGCCAGCAGTGACAGATACAATGAGCAGTTCTTC. Translated: CASSDRYNEQFF.

The chain joins TRBV12-3 or TRBV12-4 to TRBJ2-1; 7 nucleotides line up with TRBD1. The CDR3 spans 11 residues. V lost 6 bases to trimming and J lost 10 bases; unmatched junction nucleotides: 3. DNA for the CDR3: TGTGCCAGCAGCACAGGGGCCGAGCAGTTCTTC. It yields the protein CASSTGAEQFF.

This rearrangement joins TRBV2 to TRBJ2-5; 7 nucleotides match TRBD1. Germline loops: CDR1 SNHLY, CDR2 FYNNEI. V dropped 4 bases and J dropped 4; count of bases not matched to a gene: 9. The CDR3 has 15 residues. CDR3 protein: CASSGPRGIRETQYF. The DNA of the CDR3 is TGTGCCAGCAGTGGGCCCAGGGGGATACGAGAGACCCAGTACTTC.

This clone was seen once. V and J are TRBV19 and TRBJ1-3, with D possibly matching TRBD1 (5 bases). Deletions cut 5 bases from V and 0 bases from J, with 8 bases between. Germline lookup yields CDR1 LNHDA and CDR2 SQIVND (reference sequence). The CDR3 is made up of 14 amino acids. The CDR3, as DNA: TGTGCCAGTAGTGGACAAGCCTCTGGAAACACCATATATTTT. This sequence encodes CASSGQASGNTIYF.

In its sample, this clone was seen once. The chain employs TRBV3-1 (or the pseudogene TRBV3-2) and TRBJ2-5, with 11 bases fitting TRBD2. The CDR3 runs 16 residues. The V and J ends lost 5 bases and 2 bases, in that order; junction bases with no gene match: 7. From germline, CDR1 is LGHDT and CDR2 YNNKEL (reference sequence). CDR3 nucleotides: TGTGCCAGCAGCTTCGGGACTAGCGGAACTCAAGAGACCCAGTACTTC. It encodes CASSFGTSGTQETQYF.

The rearrangement uses TRBV7-2 and TRBJ2-7; 7 bases map to TRBD1. The germline CDR1 and CDR2 sequences are SGHTA and FQGNSA. The V gene end was trimmed by 1 base and the J gene end by 0 bases; junction bases not matched to a gene: 6. The CDR3 has 16 amino acids. CDR3 region: CASSLDRGAISYEQYF. In nucleotides, the CDR3 is TGTGCCAGCAGCTTAGACAGGGGCGCTATCTCCTACGAGCAGTACTTC.

This clone was counted a single time. The chain joins TRBV7-9 to TRBJ2-1; D is possibly TRBD2 (7 bases). This CDR3 comprises 16 residues. V lost 5 bases, J lost 5 bases, and 19 bases lay in between. Germline assignment: CDR1 SEHNR and CDR2 FQNEAQ (reference sequence). Here the CDR3 DNA reads TGTGCCAGCAGCGGGTACAGGGACTACTCTAACAATGAGCAGTTCTTC. Translation: CASSGYRDYSNNEQFF.

This clone was observed once. The chain couples TRBV19 to TRBJ1-2; D possibly corresponds to TRBD1 (5 bases). The CDR3 covers 18 residues. Germline V gene lookup returns CDR1 LNHDA and CDR2 SQIVND (reference sequence). Trimming pared 7 bases from V and 5 bases from J, leaving 29 bases between. The CDR3 reads CASTRGPLSGALGYGYTF. The CDR3 bases are TGTGCCAGTACCCGCGGTCCTCTGAGTGGGGCGCTTGGGTATGGCTACACCTTC.

The chain employs TRBV11-2 and TRBJ2-7; tentatively, D is TRBD2 (5 bases). V lost 5 bases to trimming and J lost 13 bases, with 18 bases between them. The CDR3 consists of 12 residues. Germline-derived CDR1 and CDR2 are SGHAT and FQNNGV. CDR3 nucleotides: TGTGCCAGCAGCCCTACTAGTGGGGTCAACTACTTC. Protein sequence: CASSPTSGVNYF.

The chain is built from TRBV3-1 (or the pseudogene TRBV3-2) and TRBJ1-1; D is perhaps TRBD1 (5 bases). The length of the CDR3 is 14 residues. CDR1 is LGHDT and CDR2 is YNNKEL in the germline V gene (reference sequence). Trimming removed 2 bases from V and 10 bases from J, with 17 bases in between. CDR3 in amino acids: CASSQPGRGVVAFF. Here the CDR3 DNA reads TGTGCCAGCAGCCAACCGGGGAGGGGAGTAGTAGCTTTCTTT.

The J gene is TRBJ2-1, the V gene TRBV3-1 (or the pseudogene TRBV3-2); D unclear. Germline lookup yields CDR1 LGHDT and CDR2 YNNKEL (reference sequence). The V and J ends lost 10 bases and 8 bases respectively, with 18 bases between them. The CDR3 length is 13 residues. CDR3 sequence reads: CATTTSAGDEQFF. The CDR3 DNA reads as TGTGCCACTACAACGTCGGCTGGAGATGAGCAGTTCTTC.

The J gene is TRBJ2-1, the V gene TRBV4-2; possible D gene TRBD2, 5 bases. Trimming removed 4 bases from V and 9 bases from J, with 19 bases in between. This CDR3 has 15 residues. Germline V gives CDR1 LGHNA, CDR2 YNFKEQ. The CDR3 DNA follows: TGTGCCAGCAGCCCCCTAAGGCCCGCGAGCGGTGAGCAGTTCTTC. Protein sequence: CASSPLRPASGEQFF.